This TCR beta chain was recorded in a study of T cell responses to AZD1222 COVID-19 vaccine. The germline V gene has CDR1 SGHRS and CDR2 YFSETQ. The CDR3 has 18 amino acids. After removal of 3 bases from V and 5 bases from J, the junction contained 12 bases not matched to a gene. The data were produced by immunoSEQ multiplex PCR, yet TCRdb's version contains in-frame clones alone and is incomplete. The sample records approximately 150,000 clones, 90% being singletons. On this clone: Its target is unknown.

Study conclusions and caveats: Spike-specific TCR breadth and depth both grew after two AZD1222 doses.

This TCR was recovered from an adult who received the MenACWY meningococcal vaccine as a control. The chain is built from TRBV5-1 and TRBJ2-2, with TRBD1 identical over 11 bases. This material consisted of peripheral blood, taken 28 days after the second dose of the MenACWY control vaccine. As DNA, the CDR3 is TGCGCCAGCAGCTGGGCCGGTCCCGGGACAGGGGGAACCGGGGAGCTGTTTTTT. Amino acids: CASSWAGPGTGGTGELFF.